This T cell receptor beta chain was observed in a study of blood T cell repertoires in COVID-19. Turning to the study itself: Whether acute or convalescent, the COVID-19 samples came from the United States, Italy and Spain. Sources were T cells, B-cell-depleted T cells, or PBMCs; the material itself was cDNA or gDNA.

This CDR3 region has 13 residues. In germline, CDR1 is SNHLY, CDR2 FYNNEI. V was pared by 11 bases and J by 6 bases, with 11 bases of the junction left unmatched. Study processing details: Estimated nucleated cell counts came from reference gene primer amplification. Clones were read by immunoSEQ multiplex PCR, and TCRdb kept only the in-frame ones, dropping some. The V and J calls and clone size come from that table; D and trimming were worked out from the DNA. This repertoire shows 170,000 or so clones, roughly 86% found once; its top ten account for around 3%. The V gene is TRBV2, the J gene TRBJ1-2, with 8 bases that match TRBD1. Material for sequencing was peripheral blood. This TCR was sampled from a man aged 35 to 55 with active or convalescent COVID-19. In DNA form, the CDR3 reads TGTGCCGGGAAGACAGGGGCATCGAATGGCTACACCTTC. Translated, it gives CAGKTGASNGYTF.